Below, one T cell receptor (beta chain) is given with its context. Its specificity is unknown. Measured with immunoSEQ multiplex PCR; TCRdb has only the in-frame clones, and not every one. The sample includes 78,000 or so clones, approximately 96% seen only once; the top ten take 0.025% to 0.04%. The data derive from a study of human thymus T cells. Notes on the study in general: Reports from related research described highly overlapping thymic repertoires among unrelated individuals.

Thymic material originated from resections removed in the course of corrective heart surgery. This CDR3 has 13 amino acids. V shed 3 bases and J shed 9 bases, with 13 bases lying between them. Germline V CDR1 and CDR2: SGHRS, YFSETQ. This rearrangement joins TRBV5-1 to TRBJ2-4; no clear D. Material: thymus tissue. This sequence originates from a boy younger than two with a congenital heart defect but otherwise immunologically healthy. CDR3 in amino acids: CASSYGPSGIQYF. As DNA, the CDR3 is TGCGCCAGCAGCTACGGGCCATCGGGCATTCAGTACTTC.